This note documents a single T cell receptor beta chain sequence. The target of this receptor is not known. No clone much larger than this one lies a single base away; base qualities are absent. The data originate from a study of blood T cell repertoires in COVID-19 (TCRdb year 2020). For the wider study: Samples from collaborators originated in the United States, Italy and Spain and spanned both the acute and convalescent phases of COVID-19. The prospective study material was composed of cDNA or gDNA derived from T cells, B-cell-depleted T cells, or PBMCs. Subjects who had been exposed to COVID-19, were actively infected with it, or had recovered from it provided the deeply sampled blood TCRbeta repertoires that made up the dataset. The repertoires were made available in a free public database intended to serve as a resource for research on the immune response to SARS-CoV-2. The samples were drawn from the first 160 participants of the ongoing ImmuneRACE study and from 1,254 subjects provided by 6 global collaborators. Sample metadata almost always included a de-identified subject ID, COVID-19 status, age in years and sex. HLA class I and class II types, where available, came from metadata supplied by the sample provider rather than from assay-based typing.

Each collaborating institution followed its own protocols to collect whole blood in K2EDTA tubes. Collaborator samples were shipped for TCRbeta analysis as frozen whole blood, isolated PBMCs, or DNA extracted from either sample type. Here is what the overall study found, with its caveats: How much clinical and demographic metadata was included differed by source and by participant, and the metadata was provided uncurated.

The CDR3 measures 12 amino acids from cysteine to phenylalanine. Only the CDR3 DNA stays, 36 bases, in frame from base 1. Based on the germline V gene (reference sequence), the CDR1 and CDR2 sequences are SEHNR and FQNEAQ. Relative to germline, V is 5 bases shorter and J is 1 base shorter, with 5 bases between their ends. TCRbeta CDR3 regions were amplified from genomic DNA by means of the immunoSEQ Assay, a bias-controlled multiplex PCR. In the source study's methods: The number of nucleated cells in each sample was estimated from the amplification of reference gene primers within the assay. To quantify the absolute abundance of each unique TCRbeta CDR3 rearrangement, sequence reads were collapsed and filtered. Productive Simpson clonality was computed per sample as the square root of Simpson's diversity index over productive rearrangements. TCRdb retrieved this table from immuneACCESS and kept in-frame rearrangements only. Not all clones are present; in checked studies, unresolved V genes account for under half, and no reason is known for the remainder. V, J and clone size derive from that table, while D and trimming were established from the DNA sequence. The sample profile shows a few hundred thousand clones; about 82% of them were found once. Around 3.7% of the sample goes to the ten largest clones.

The receptor was isolated from a woman between 45 and 60 years old with active or convalescent COVID-19. The sequenced material came from peripheral blood. The chain couples TRBV7-9 to TRBJ1-1; no D gene call is confident. The DNA is as follows: TGTGCCAGCAGCCGTAGGAACACTGAAGCTTTCTTT. Protein translation: CASSRRNTEAFF.